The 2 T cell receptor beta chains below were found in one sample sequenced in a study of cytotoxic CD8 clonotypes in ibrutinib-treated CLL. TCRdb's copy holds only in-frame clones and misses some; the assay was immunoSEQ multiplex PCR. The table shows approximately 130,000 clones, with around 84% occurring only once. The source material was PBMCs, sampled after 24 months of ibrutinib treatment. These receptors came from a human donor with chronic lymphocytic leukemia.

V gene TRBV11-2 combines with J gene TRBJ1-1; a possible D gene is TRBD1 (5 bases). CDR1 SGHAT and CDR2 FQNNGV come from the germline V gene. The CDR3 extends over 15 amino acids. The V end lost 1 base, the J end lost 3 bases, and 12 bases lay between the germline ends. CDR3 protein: CASSLGLIGDTEAFF. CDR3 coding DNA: TGTGCCAGCAGCTTAGGATTGATAGGGGACACTGAAGCTTTCTTT.

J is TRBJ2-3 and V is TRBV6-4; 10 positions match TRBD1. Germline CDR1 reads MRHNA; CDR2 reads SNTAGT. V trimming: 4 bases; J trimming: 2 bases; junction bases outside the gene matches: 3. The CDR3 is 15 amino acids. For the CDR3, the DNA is TGTGCCAGCAGTGGACAGGGGGCTTCCACAGATACGCAGTATTTT. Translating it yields CASSGQGASTDTQYF.